Following are 20 T cell receptor beta chains from one sample sequenced in a study of cytomegalovirus exposure and HLA in healthy donors. With 60 Vbeta and 13 Jbeta primers, the PCR was carried out. Sequenced by immunoSEQ multiplex PCR; TCRdb stores in-frame clones only, minus some. The sample holds roughly 130,000 clones; around 8.5% are singletons and the top ten take 5% to 7%. Input material: PBMCs. These receptors originate from a man aged 35 to 55 in good health and CMV-seronegative.

This clone occurred a few times. The chain has TRBV4-2 and TRBJ1-1; D may be TRBD1 (5 bases). The CDR3 covers 14 residues. V was trimmed by 7 bases and J by 5 bases, leaving 17 bases between them. The germline V gene encodes CDR1 LGHNA and CDR2 YNFKEQ. CDR3 sequence (DNA): TGTGCCAGCACAATCGAAGGGGCAGATACTGAAGCTTTCTTT. Encoded protein: CASTIEGADTEAFF.

The CDR3 loop reads CASSGQRGLPNNEQFF. In DNA, the CDR3 is TGTGCCAGCAGTGGACAGCGGGGGTTACCCAACAATGAGCAGTTCTTC. This chain uses TRBV2 with TRBJ2-1, with 8 bases identical to TRBD2. V gave up 4 bases and J gave up 5 bases; unmatched junction bases: 10. Germline V gives CDR1 SNHLY, CDR2 FYNNEI. CDR3 length: 16 residues.

CDR3 protein: CASSLDRGPFNYGYTF. The CDR3 DNA is TGTGCCAGCAGCTTGGACAGGGGCCCTTTTAACTATGGCTACACCTTC. V gene TRBV7-8 combines with J gene TRBJ1-2; 9 nucleotides align to TRBD1. Germline V gene lookup returns CDR1 SGHVS and CDR2 FQNEAQ. This CDR3 is 16 amino acids long. The trim removed 3 bases at V and 1 base at J, leaving 6 bases unmatched. Drawing the rest from reference TRBV7-8 and TRBJ1-2, the complete variable domain is GAGVSQSPRYKVAKRGQDVALRCDPISGHVSLFWYQQALGQGPEFLTYFQNEAQLDKSGLPSDRFFAERPEGSVSTLKIQRTQQEDSAVYLCASSLDRGPFNYGYTFGSGTRLTVV.

Only a few counts were recorded for this clone. The chain joins TRBV7-8 to TRBJ1-1; 7 positions agree with TRBD1. Germline V gene sequence: CDR1 SGHVS, CDR2 FQNEAQ. The CDR3 has 14 amino acids. V gave up 1 base and J gave up 2 bases; unmatched junction bases: 1. CDR3 sequence reads: CASSLGTGNTEAFF. The CDR3 DNA sequence: TGTGCCAGCAGCTTAGGGACAGGAAACACTGAAGCTTTCTTT. Full variable domain (outside the CDR3, taken from reference TRBV7-8 and TRBJ1-1): GAGVSQSPRYKVAKRGQDVALRCDPISGHVSLFWYQQALGQGPEFLTYFQNEAQLDKSGLPSDRFFAERPEGSVSTLKIQRTQQEDSAVYLCASSLGTGNTEAFFGQGTRLTVV.

The chain's CDR3 is CASSLGEGLASDTQYF. The CDR3, as DNA: TGTGCCAGCAGCTTAGGGGAAGGACTAGCTTCAGATACGCAGTATTTT. The V call is TRBV7-6, the J call TRBJ2-3; 8 nucleotides match TRBD2. Trimming removed 1 base from V and 4 bases from J; junction bases left unmatched: 7. The CDR3 loop spans 16 amino acids. Germline V gene data show CDR1 as SGHVS and CDR2 as FNYEAQ.

V and J are TRBV30 and TRBJ2-2; a possible D gene is TRBD1 (5 bases). In germline, CDR1 is GTSNPN, CDR2 SVGIG (reference sequence). V gave up 4 bases and J gave up 7 bases, with 13 bases separating them. CDR3 size: 13 residues. The CDR3 loop reads CAWNARGNGELFF. CDR3 nucleotide sequence: TGTGCCTGGAACGCAAGGGGTAACGGGGAGCTGTTTTTT.

This clone has more than one count but fewer than ten. The gene calls are TRBV29-1 and TRBJ2-7, with TRBD2 as a possible D gene (6 bases). Trimming shortened V by 8 bases and J by 2 bases, and 16 bases separated the two germline ends. This CDR3 is 13 amino acids long. Germline V gene lookup returns CDR1 SQVTM and CDR2 ANQGSEA. The CDR3 region has the DNA TGCAGCATTTGGACTAACAGCGCCTACGAGCAGTACTTC. Amino acids: CSIWTNSAYEQYF.

The chain uses TRBV19 and TRBJ2-6; D gene ambiguous. The germline gives CDR1 LNHDA, CDR2 SQIVND (reference sequence). With 5 bases removed from V and 0 bases from J, the gap between germline ends came to 11 bases. The CDR3 has 16 residues. In DNA, the CDR3 is TGTGCCAGTAGTTCGCAGTCAATCTCTGGGGCCAACGTCCTGACTTTC. Amino acid sequence: CASSSQSISGANVLTF.

This clone showed up just a few times. The chain is built from TRBV25-1 and TRBJ2-2; a possible D gene is TRBD2 (6 bases). V was cut by 7 bases and J by 3 bases, with 15 bases left in between. Germline values: CDR1 MGHDK, CDR2 SYGVNS. The CDR3 has 15 residues. The CDR3 reads CASTRLDLDTGELFF. CDR3 in DNA: TGTGCCAGCACCCGACTAGATCTTGACACCGGGGAGCTGTTTTTT.

The CDR3 nucleotides are TGTGCCAGCAGCCCCTTGGGCCCGGGGGGGCGCGACAATGAGCAGTTCTTC. Its protein is CASSPLGPGGRDNEQFF. This chain joins TRBV11-2 and TRBJ2-1; 8 bases are a match to TRBD2. CDR3 size: 17 residues. The germline V gene encodes CDR1 SGHAT and CDR2 FQNNGV. After removal of 5 bases from V and 5 bases from J, the junction contained 14 bases not matched to a gene.

This clone has more than one count but fewer than ten. The J gene is TRBJ1-3, the V gene TRBV19; perhaps TRBD1 as D (6 bases). V was clipped by 1 base and J by 4 bases, with 14 bases between them. The CDR3 extends over 16 amino acids. Germline lookup yields CDR1 LNHDA and CDR2 SQIVND (reference sequence). This chain's CDR3 is CASSIGGTISGNTIYF. DNA for the CDR3: TGTGCCAGTAGTATAGGGGGGACAATCTCCGGAAACACCATATATTTT. Complete variable domain (other parts from reference TRBV19 and TRBJ1-3): DGGITQSPKYLFRKEGQNVTLSCEQNLNHDAMYWYRQDPGQGLRLIYYSQIVNDFQKGDIAEGYSVSREKKESFPLTVTSAQKNPTAFYLCASSIGGTISGNTIYFGEGSWLTVV.

This clone was seen more than once but under ten times. The rearrangement joins TRBV16 to TRBJ1-5; D may be TRBD1 (5 bases). This CDR3 contains 13 residues. From germline, CDR1 is KGHSY and CDR2 FQNENV. Trimming shortened V by 4 bases and J by 3 bases, and 7 bases separated the two germline ends. DNA for the CDR3: TGTGCCAGCAGCCGGGACTACAATCAGCCCCAGCATTTT. Encoded protein: CASSRDYNQPQHF.

This clone has a handful of counts. The chain combines TRBV4-1 with TRBJ2-1, with 7 bases lining up with TRBD1. Germline V gene lookup returns CDR1 MGHRA and CDR2 YSYEKL. The CDR3 runs 13 residues. The ends lost 4 bases at V and 10 bases at J; junction bases unmatched: 7. CDR3 residues: CASSPGGRQEQFF. CDR3 nucleotide sequence: TGCGCCAGCAGCCCAGGGGGTCGCCAAGAGCAGTTCTTC.

This clone showed up just a few times. The chain is built from TRBV13 and TRBJ1-1, with D possibly being TRBD1 (5 bases). Trimming removed 4 bases from V and 11 bases from J, with 17 bases in between. Per the germline V gene, CDR1 is PRHDT and CDR2 is FYEKMQ (reference sequence). This CDR3 region has 13 residues. CDR3 sequence reads: CASSSFGDWGAFF. In DNA form, the CDR3 reads TGTGCCAGCAGCTCGTTCGGGGACTGGGGGGCTTTCTTT.

This clone was found a few times. This chain connects TRBV7-6 to TRBJ1-6; D possibly corresponds to TRBD1 (6 bases). CDR1 is SGHVS and CDR2 is FNYEAQ in the germline V gene. This CDR3 spans 15 amino acids. Between the trimmed V and J ends, which lost 5 bases and 5 bases, there was a span of 13 bases. The chain's CDR3 is CASSQRQADNSPLHF. CDR3 coding DNA: TGTGCCAGCAGCCAAAGACAGGCCGATAATTCACCCCTCCACTTT. The full variable domain, its missing parts supplied by reference TRBV7-6 and TRBJ1-6, is GAGVSQSPRYKVTKRGQDVALRCDPISGHVSLYWYRQALGQGPEFLTYFNYEAQQDKSGLPNDRFSAERPEGSISTLTIQRTEQRDSAMYRCASSQRQADNSPLHFGNGTRLTVT.

V usage is TRBV7-9 and J usage is TRBJ2-3; D is possibly TRBD1 (6 bases). The CDR3 sequence is 13 residues long. V was trimmed by 3 bases and J by 5 bases, leaving 9 bases between them. The germline V gene has CDR1 SEHNR and CDR2 FQNEAQ (reference sequence). The CDR3: CASSLTGLDTQYF. Written as DNA, the CDR3 is TGTGCCAGCAGCTTGACAGGTCTAGATACGCAGTATTTT. The full variable domain, with the rest looked up from reference TRBV7-9 and TRBJ2-3, is DTGVSQNPRHKITKRGQNVTFRCDPISEHNRLYWYRQTLGQGPEFLTYFQNEAQLEKSRLLSDRFSAERPKGSFSTLEIQRTEQGDSAMYLCASSLTGLDTQYFGPGTRLTVL.

The genes are TRBV5-8 and TRBJ1-5; no definite D call. This CDR3 has 14 residues. CDR1 and CDR2 from the germline V gene are SGHTS and YDEGEE. Deletions cut 4 bases from V and 3 bases from J, with 11 bases between. The CDR3 coding sequence is TGTGCCAGCAGCCAGGTCGACACCAATCAGCCCCAGCATTTT. It is translated as CASSQVDTNQPQHF.

The chain uses TRBV5-8 and TRBJ1-5, with 7 positions matching TRBD1. Germline-derived CDR1 and CDR2 are SGHTS and YDEGEE. This CDR3 is 16 amino acids long. V gave up 2 bases and J gave up 3 bases; unmatched junction bases: 8. In DNA, the CDR3 is TGTGCCAGCAGCTTACTCACAGGGGTTATCAATCAGCCCCAGCATTTT. Encoded protein: CASSLLTGVINQPQHF.

The rearrangement joins TRBV27 to TRBJ1-1; TRBD1 is a possible D gene (6 bases). V was clipped by 6 bases and J by 1 base, with 12 bases between them. From germline, CDR1 is MNHEY and CDR2 SMNVEV (reference sequence). The CDR3 is 14 residues long. In nucleotides, the CDR3 is TGTGCCAGCAGCTACAGGGCGACGAACACTGAAGCTTTCTTT. Its translation: CASSYRATNTEAFF.

This sequence joins TRBV2 and TRBJ2-1; TRBD2 aligns across 13 bases. Germline trimming cut 6 bases from V and 5 bases from J; bases unmatched to any gene: 4. CDR1 and CDR2 from the germline V gene are SNHLY and FYNNEI. The CDR3 length is 15 residues. The CDR3 region is CASRLAGGSHNEQFF. The CDR3 nucleotides are TGTGCCAGCAGACTAGCGGGGGGGTCCCACAATGAGCAGTTCTTC.